This T cell receptor beta chain was documented in a study of blood T cell repertoires in COVID-19. Across the whole study: Sites across the United States, Italy and Spain contributed samples from acute and convalescent COVID-19.

The assay was immunoSEQ multiplex PCR, and TCRdb's table has in-frame clones only and misses some. The table lists approximately 280,000 clones, 89% of them singletons. CDR1 and CDR2 from the germline V gene are SGHRS and YFSETQ. Trimming took off 4 bases at V and 2 bases at J, with 10 bases between the two ends. The CDR3 is made up of 14 amino acids. The sequence came from a woman aged 60 to 75 with acute or convalescent COVID-19. The sample was peripheral blood. The V and J genes are TRBV5-1 and TRBJ1-3; D gene uncertain. The CDR3 DNA sequence: TGCGCCAGCAGCCGGGAAACCGCTGGAAACACCATATATTTT. Translation gives CASSRETAGNTIYF.